This TCR beta chain was profiled in a study of shared clonotypes between healthy human individuals (TCRdb year 2020). In the study overall: The cohort comprised two women and a few men aged 18 to 49 years. The study deeply sequenced blood TCR repertoires of roughly five healthy adults to estimate repertoire size and the extent of clonotype sharing between individuals. Between about 0.8 and 9.5 billion PBMCs per donor were obtained by leukapheresis. Libraries were prepared and TCR repertoires were sequenced by different laboratories using diverse techniques, in order to increase sequencing depth and limit assay-specific biases. For each donor, CD4 naive and CD4 memory were each run on three plates, CD8 naive on two plates, and CD8 memory on one plate. The paper as a whole reports these results and caveats: Incomplete sequencing was indicated by rarefaction of sorted-subset datasets, despite the large sequencing depth. Naive subsets generally had larger estimated clonotype richness than memory subsets. About 5% of naive CD4, 3.5% of naive CD8, roughly 2.5% of memory CD4, and around 0.4% of memory CD8 clonotypes were shared across four donors. Higher generation probabilities were observed for clonotypes shared by all four sorted-subset donors than for non-shared clonotypes. Pairwise subsampling indicated that sequencing depth was expected to affect the degree of clonotype sharing among donors. Because the study included a small number of donors, the genetic and exposure-history diversity represented was limited. Sampling was restricted to blood, and TCR repertoires in tissues likely differ from the TCR repertoires found in blood.

TCR CDR3 regions were amplified from genomic DNA by multiplex PCR using the deep immunoSEQ assay. For each cell subset, the extracted genomic DNA was distributed evenly across all wells of several immunoSEQ 96-well plates, and each plate served as one replicate. For sorted subsets, about 220 ng of genomic DNA, equivalent to 30,000 or so T cell genomes, went into each replicate PCR. The purified libraries were quantified using a Qubit 3.0 fluorometer, sized with a Bioanalyzer 2100, and then quantified again using the KAPA Library Quantification kit. A separate single-read 150-cycle Illumina NextSeq 550 flow cell was used to sequence each immunoSEQ 96-well plate. The study's own analysis went as follows. Because the immunoSEQ output included only junctional sequences and no quality scores, the filtering could not be the same as the filtering used for full-length reads. Sequences were annotated with PyIR, a Python wrapper for IgBLAST v1.9, using IMGT germline references to assign V/J genes and CDR3. Any read was removed if the V/J assignment was weak (E-value above 1e-6), the CDR3 was missing, or the read contained stop codons, out-of-frame junctions, or ambiguous translated residues. A V3J clonotype was defined by an identical inferred V gene, J gene, and CDR3 amino acid sequence. To compute the percentage overlap between repertoires, the number of shared unique clonotypes was divided by the size of the smaller repertoire. Three approaches were used to assess repertoire richness: RTK rarefaction, the Chao1 estimator, and Recon v2.1 estimates of unobserved clonotypes. OLGA was used to compute generation probabilities for all TCRbeta clonotypes that the gDNA method yielded from several donors. The table comes from immuneACCESS by way of TCRdb, which keeps in-frame sequences with V and J called. Part of the clones is missing from these tables; in studies checked, under half for an unresolved V gene and the rest for unknown reasons. That table supplies the V and J calls and clone size; D and trimming were determined from the DNA. Recorded for this sample are hundreds of thousands of clones; almost 95% of them occurred a single time. The ten largest make up 20% to 30% of the sample.

About this clone itself: This receptor's antigen is unknown. Base qualities were left out, and no much larger clone turns up one base away.

CD8 naive samples were CD45RO-negative cells positively selected for CCR7, giving a CD45RA+CCR7+ population that excluded TemRA cells. Healthy HIV-negative adults with no recently reported acute infections or vaccinations were included as donors. Every donor was a Caucasian adult living in Nashville, Tennessee, USA. After blood collection by leukapheresis, PBMCs were isolated using Ficoll-Histopaque density gradient centrifugation and then cryopreserved in the vapor phase of liquid nitrogen. Analytical flow cytometry was used to check the purity and quantity of each magnetically sorted T cell population. Each sorted fraction had its genomic DNA isolated and then quantified by UV absorbance on a Nanodrop 2000c. From V the trimming removes 2 bases and from J it removes 1 base, while the gene matches leave 4 bases of the junction unaccounted for. The CDR3 goes from the cysteine to the phenylalanine over 15 residues. Only the CDR3 DNA is retained, 45 bases long and in frame from the first base. Reading the germline V gene (reference sequence) gives CDR1 LNHDA and CDR2 SQIVND.

The clonotype was recovered from a young man in good health. The specimen was naive CD8+ T cells sorted from blood. This sample's cell subset or site label indicates: CD45RA+CCR7+. The sequence links TRBV19 to TRBJ1-1; 7 bases in between match TRBD1. The CDR3 reads CASSIISGGNTEAFF. The nucleotide sequence reads TGTGCCAGTAGTATAATATCAGGGGGGAACACTGAAGCTTTCTTT.